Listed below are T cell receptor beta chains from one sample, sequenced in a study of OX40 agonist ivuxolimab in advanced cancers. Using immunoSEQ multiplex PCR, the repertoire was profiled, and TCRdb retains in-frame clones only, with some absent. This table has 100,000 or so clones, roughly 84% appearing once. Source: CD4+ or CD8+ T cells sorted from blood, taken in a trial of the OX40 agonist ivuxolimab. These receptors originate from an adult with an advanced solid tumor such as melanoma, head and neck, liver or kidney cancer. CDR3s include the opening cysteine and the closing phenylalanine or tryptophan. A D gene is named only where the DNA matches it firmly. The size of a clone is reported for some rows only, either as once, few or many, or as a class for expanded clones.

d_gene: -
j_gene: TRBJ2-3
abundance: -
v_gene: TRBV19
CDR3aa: CASTSEYTDTQYF
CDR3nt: TGTGCCAGTACTAGCGAGTACACAGATACGCAGTATTTT

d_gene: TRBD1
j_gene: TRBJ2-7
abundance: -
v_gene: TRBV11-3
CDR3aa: CASSLVWDRVKVYEQYF
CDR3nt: TGTGCCAGCAGCTTAGTTTGGGACAGGGTTAAGGTCTACGAGCAGTACTTC

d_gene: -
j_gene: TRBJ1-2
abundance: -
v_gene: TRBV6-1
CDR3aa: CASSETTYGYTF
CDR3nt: TGTGCCAGCAGTGAAACGACATATGGCTACACCTTC

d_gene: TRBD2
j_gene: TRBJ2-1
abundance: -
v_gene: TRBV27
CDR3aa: CASTSGLAGYNEQFF
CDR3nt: TGTGCCAGCACCTCGGGACTAGCGGGGTACAATGAGCAGTTCTTC

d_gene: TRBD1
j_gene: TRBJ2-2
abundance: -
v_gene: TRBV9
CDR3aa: CASREGTGVTGELFF
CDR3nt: TGTGCCAGCAGAGAGGGGACAGGGGTTACCGGGGAGCTGTTTTTT

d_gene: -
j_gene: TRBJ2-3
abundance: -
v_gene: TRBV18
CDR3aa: CASSPSFGTDTQYF
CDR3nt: TGTGCCAGCTCACCTTCATTTGGCACAGATACGCAGTATTTT

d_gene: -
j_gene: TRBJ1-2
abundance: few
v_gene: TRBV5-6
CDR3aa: CASSLRQAYGYTF
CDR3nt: TGTGCCAGCAGCTTGAGACAGGCTTATGGCTACACCTTC

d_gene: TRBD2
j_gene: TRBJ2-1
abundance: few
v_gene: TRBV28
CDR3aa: CASSYAGTSVYNEQFF
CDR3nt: TGTGCCAGCAGTTACGCCGGGACTAGCGTCTACAATGAGCAGTTCTTC

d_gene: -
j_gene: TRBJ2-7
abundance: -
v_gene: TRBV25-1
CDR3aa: CASSSGPYYEQYF
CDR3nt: TGTGCCAGCAGTTCCGGACCATACTACGAGCAGTACTTC

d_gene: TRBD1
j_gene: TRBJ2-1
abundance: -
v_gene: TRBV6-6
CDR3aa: CASNEQGATSNEQFF
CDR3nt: TGTGCCAGCAACGAACAGGGGGCTACCTCTAATGAGCAGTTCTTC

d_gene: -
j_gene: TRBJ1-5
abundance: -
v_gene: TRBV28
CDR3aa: CASSQPRGAAESPQHF
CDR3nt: TGTGCCAGCAGCCAGCCGCGGGGAGCCGCGGAGTCGCCCCAGCATTTT

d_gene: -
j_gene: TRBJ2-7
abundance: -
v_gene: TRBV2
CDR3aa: CVSSAQMGPNSYEQYF
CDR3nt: TGTGTCAGCAGTGCCCAAATGGGGCCCAACTCCTACGAGCAGTACTTC

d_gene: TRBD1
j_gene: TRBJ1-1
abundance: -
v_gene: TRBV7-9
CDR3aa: CASSLPIDRVPAFF
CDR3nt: TGTGCCAGCAGCTTACCCATTGACAGGGTTCCAGCTTTCTTT

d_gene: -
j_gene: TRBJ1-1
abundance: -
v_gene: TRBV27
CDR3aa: CASSLGGGTEAFF
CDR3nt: TGTGCCAGCAGTTTAGGAGGGGGCACTGAAGCTTTCTTT

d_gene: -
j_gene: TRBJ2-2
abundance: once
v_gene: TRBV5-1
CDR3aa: CASSTDGNTGELFF
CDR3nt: TGCGCCAGCAGCACGGATGGGAACACCGGGGAGCTGTTTTTT

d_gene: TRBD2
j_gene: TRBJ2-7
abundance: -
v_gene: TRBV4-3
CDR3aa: CASSQDSTSGSYEQYF
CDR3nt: TGCGCCAGCAGCCAAGACAGCACTAGCGGCTCCTACGAGCAGTACTTC

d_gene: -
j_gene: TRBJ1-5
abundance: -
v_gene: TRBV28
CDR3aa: CASSLLYVGGSQPQHF
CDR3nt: TGTGCCAGCAGTTTACTTTATGTGGGGGGAAGTCAGCCCCAGCATTTT

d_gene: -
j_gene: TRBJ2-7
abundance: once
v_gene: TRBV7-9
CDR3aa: CASSSFYEQYF
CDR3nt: TGTGCCAGCAGCTCGTTCTACGAGCAGTACTTC

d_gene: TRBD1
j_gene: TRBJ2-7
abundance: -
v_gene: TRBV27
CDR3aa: CASGTGIPLEQYF
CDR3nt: TGTGCCAGCGGGACAGGAATCCCTCTCGAGCAGTACTTC

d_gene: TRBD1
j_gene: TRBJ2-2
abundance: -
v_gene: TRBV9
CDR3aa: CASSSPWGRGQTGELFF
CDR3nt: TGTGCCAGCAGCTCCCCCTGGGGCAGGGGGCAAACCGGGGAGCTGTTTTTT

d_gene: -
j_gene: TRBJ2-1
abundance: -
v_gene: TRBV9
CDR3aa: CASSVGVAPNEQFF
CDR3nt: TGTGCCAGCAGCGTCGGGGTAGCCCCCAATGAGCAGTTCTTC

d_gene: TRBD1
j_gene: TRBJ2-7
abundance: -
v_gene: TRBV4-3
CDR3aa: CASSQDGTGPSYEQYF
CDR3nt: TGCGCCAGCAGCCAAGACGGGACAGGGCCCTCCTACGAGCAGTACTTC

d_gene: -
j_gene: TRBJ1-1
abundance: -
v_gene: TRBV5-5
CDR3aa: CASSLTDMNTEAFF
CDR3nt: TGTGCCAGCAGCCTCACGGATATGAACACTGAAGCTTTCTTT

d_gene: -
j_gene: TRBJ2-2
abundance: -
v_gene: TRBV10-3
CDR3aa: CAISEEPGELFF
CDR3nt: TGTGCCATCAGTGAGGAACCCGGGGAGCTGTTTTTT

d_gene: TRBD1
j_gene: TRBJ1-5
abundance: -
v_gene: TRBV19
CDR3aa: CAASGTDVNQPQHF
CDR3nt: TGTGCCGCGTCCGGGACAGACGTTAATCAGCCCCAGCATTTT

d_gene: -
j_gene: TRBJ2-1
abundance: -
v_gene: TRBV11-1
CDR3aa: CASSSQGLSYNEQFF
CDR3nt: TGTGCCAGCAGCTCCCAGGGCCTCTCCTACAATGAGCAGTTCTTC

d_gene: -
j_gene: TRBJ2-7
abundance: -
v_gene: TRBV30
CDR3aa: CAWSMGDEQYF
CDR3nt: TGTGCCTGGAGTATGGGAGACGAGCAGTACTTC

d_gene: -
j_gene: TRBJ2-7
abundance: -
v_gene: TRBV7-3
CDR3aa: CASSSKGLPPSSYEQYF
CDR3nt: TGTGCCAGCAGCTCAAAAGGACTTCCTCCCAGCTCCTACGAGCAGTACTTC

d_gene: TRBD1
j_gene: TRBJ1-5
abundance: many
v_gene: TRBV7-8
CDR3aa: CASSQTGGGNQPQHF
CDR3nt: TGTGCCAGCAGCCAGACAGGGGGCGGAAATCAGCCCCAGCATTTT

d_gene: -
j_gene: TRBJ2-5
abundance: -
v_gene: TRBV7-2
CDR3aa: CASSFSVRETQYF
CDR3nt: TGTGCCAGCAGCTTCTCAGTCCGGGAGACCCAGTACTTC

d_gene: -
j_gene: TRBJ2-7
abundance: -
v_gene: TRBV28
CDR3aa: CASSSHGGDAYEQYF
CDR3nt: TGTGCCAGCAGTTCCCATGGCGGGGACGCCTACGAGCAGTACTTC

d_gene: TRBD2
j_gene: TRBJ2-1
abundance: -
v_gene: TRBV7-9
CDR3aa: CASSLVLAGRFF
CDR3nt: TGTGCCAGCAGCTTAGTACTAGCGGGAAGGTTCTTC

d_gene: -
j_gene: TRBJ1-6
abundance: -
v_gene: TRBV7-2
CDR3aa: CASSLDGGSPLHF
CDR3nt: TGTGCCAGCAGCTTAGATGGGGGATCACCCCTCCACTTT

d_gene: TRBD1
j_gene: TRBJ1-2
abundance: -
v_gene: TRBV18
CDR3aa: CASSPPGQRAANYGYTF
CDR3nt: TGTGCCAGCTCTCCACCGGGACAGAGGGCGGCCAACTATGGCTACACCTTC

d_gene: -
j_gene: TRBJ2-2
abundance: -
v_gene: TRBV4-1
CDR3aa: CASSQALGTNTGELFF
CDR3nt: TGCGCCAGCAGCCAAGCGTTGGGAACCAACACCGGGGAGCTGTTTTTT

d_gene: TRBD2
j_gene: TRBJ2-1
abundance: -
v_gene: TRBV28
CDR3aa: CASGGSGGPLHEQFF
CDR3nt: TGTGCCAGCGGGGGATCGGGAGGGCCCCTACATGAGCAGTTCTTC

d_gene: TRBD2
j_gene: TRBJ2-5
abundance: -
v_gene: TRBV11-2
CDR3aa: CASSFTSDQETQYF
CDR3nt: TGTGCCAGCAGCTTCACTAGCGACCAAGAGACCCAGTACTTC

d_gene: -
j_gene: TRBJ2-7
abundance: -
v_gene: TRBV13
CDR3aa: CASSQYLGTLSYEQYF
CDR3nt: TGTGCCAGCAGCCAATATCTTGGGACACTCTCCTACGAGCAGTACTTC

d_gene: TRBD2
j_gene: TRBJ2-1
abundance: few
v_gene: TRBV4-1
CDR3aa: CASSRLDGRAPLYNEQFF
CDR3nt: TGCGCCAGCAGCCGCCTAGACGGGAGGGCCCCCCTCTACAATGAGCAGTTCTTC